The 29 T cell receptor beta chains reported below all come from one sample, sequenced in a study of blood T cell repertoires in COVID-19. Data came from immunoSEQ multiplex PCR; TCRdb stores just in-frame clones and leaves some out. This table holds 150,000 to 200,000 clones, roughly four fifths found once. Sequencing was carried out using peripheral blood. The receptor set was obtained from a woman between 70 and 85 years old with COVID-19, enrolled during active disease.

This clone was seen a handful of times. The J gene is TRBJ2-5, the V gene TRBV9; a possible D gene is TRBD2 (5 bases). The V gene's germline CDR1 is SGDLS and CDR2 YYNGEE. The CDR3 runs 15 residues. Trimming left V 4 bases short and J 1 base short, with 14 bases between. This CDR3 is CASSPRGRGQETQYF. For the CDR3, the DNA is TGTGCCAGCAGCCCTCGTGGGAGAGGCCAAGAGACCCAGTACTTC.

The chain is built from TRBV10-3 and TRBJ2-7; 13 positions agree with TRBD2. V shed 3 bases and J 3 bases; nucleotides not matched to a gene: 2. This CDR3 has 15 amino acids. CDR1 is ENHRY and CDR2 is SYGVKD in the germline V gene. The CDR3 DNA is TGTGCCATCAGTGATGGGACTAGCGGGAACTACGAGCAGTACTTC. It is translated as CAISDGTSGNYEQYF.

The gene calls are TRBV19 and TRBJ2-5; 7 bases fit TRBD2. CDR3 length equals 14 residues. From germline, CDR1 is LNHDA and CDR2 SQIVND (reference sequence). Trimming removed 5 bases from V and 5 bases from J; junction bases left unmatched: 8. The CDR3 DNA follows: TGTGCCAGTAGTCCTACTAGCGTCGCTGAGACCCAGTACTTC. It yields the protein CASSPTSVAETQYF.

V is TRBV28 and J is TRBJ2-3, with D hard to call. Germline V lookup: CDR1 MDHEN, CDR2 SYDVKM. The V end was cut by 2 bases, the J end by 1 base, with 4 bases between. The CDR3 is made up of 13 amino acids. The CDR3 sequence: CASSLPGTDTQYF. CDR3 DNA sequence: TGTGCCAGCAGTTTACCGGGCACAGATACGCAGTATTTT.

The CDR3 loop is CASSSSGEHYGYTF. As DNA, the CDR3 is TGTGCCAGCAGTAGTTCAGGGGAGCACTATGGCTACACCTTC. V is TRBV2 and J is TRBJ1-2; possible D gene TRBD1, 6 bases. CDR3 length: 14 residues. Germline V gene lookup returns CDR1 SNHLY and CDR2 FYNNEI. The V end lost 5 bases, the J end lost 3 bases, and 13 bases lay between the germline ends. Full variable domain (outside the CDR3, taken from reference TRBV2 and TRBJ1-2): EPEVTQTPSHQVTQMGQEVILRCVPISNHLYFYWYRQILGQKVEFLVSFYNNEISEKSEIFDDQFSVERPDGSNFTLKIRSTKLEDSAMYFCASSSSGEHYGYTFGSGTRLTVV.

V and J are TRBV10-2 and TRBJ1-3; D ambiguous. V lost 8 bases, J lost 8 bases, and 13 bases lay in between. Germline V gene lookup returns CDR1 WSHSY and CDR2 SAAADI. The CDR3 is 12 amino acids. CDR3 loop: CASSIRVDTIYF. The CDR3 DNA reads TGCGCCAGCTCGATTCGGGTGGACACCATATATTTT.

The chain is built from TRBV19 and TRBJ1-5; 12 positions match TRBD1. This CDR3 has 19 amino acids. J was trimmed by 0 bases and V by 0 bases; bases with no gene match: 6. Germline CDR1 reads LNHDA; CDR2 reads SQIVND (reference sequence). The DNA of the CDR3 is TGTGCCAGTAGTATAGATGGGGACAGGGGGCATAGTAGCAATCAGCCCCAGCATTTT. Residues: CASSIDGDRGHSSNQPQHF.

The chain has TRBV5-1 and TRBJ1-5; D gene uncertain. CDR3 length: 13 residues. Germline V gene sequence: CDR1 SGHRS, CDR2 YFSETQ. Deletions cut 2 bases from V and 5 bases from J, with 8 bases between. This chain's CDR3 is CASSLMGDQPQHF. CDR3 DNA sequence: TGCGCCAGCAGCTTAATGGGCGATCAGCCCCAGCATTTT.

The chain carries TRBV6-2 or TRBV6-3 and TRBJ2-7; no definite D call. The CDR3 runs to 14 residues. Germline V CDR1 and CDR2: MNHEY, SVGEGT. V was clipped by 4 bases and J by 7 bases, with 17 bases between them. The CDR3 DNA reads as TGTGCCAGCAGTTCACGCCAGCGTCATATGGAGCAGTACTTC. Translation: CASSSRQRHMEQYF.

The chain joins TRBV9 to TRBJ2-2, with TRBD2 matching 11 bases. There are 18 residues in the CDR3. The junction had 5 bases not matched to a gene; V was cut back by 0 bases and J by 1 base. The germline V gene encodes CDR1 SGDLS and CDR2 YYNGEE. Here the CDR3 reads CASSVVYTSGGNTGELFF. The CDR3 DNA follows: TGTGCCAGCAGCGTAGTGTACACTAGCGGGGGGAACACCGGGGAGCTGTTTTTT.

This chain uses TRBV9 with TRBJ2-5; D gene unclear. The germline V gene has CDR1 SGDLS and CDR2 YYNGEE. V lost 0 bases to trimming and J lost 7 bases, with 13 bases between them. CDR3 length: 14 residues. The DNA of the CDR3 is TGTGCCAGCAGCGTAGTCCCCCAGGTTGGGACCCAGTACTTC. Amino acid sequence: CASSVVPQVGTQYF. Variable domain in full (rest from reference TRBV9 and TRBJ2-5): DSGVTQTPKHLITATGQRVTLRCSPRSGDLSVYWYQQSLDQGLQFLIQYYNGEERAKGNILERFSAQQFPDLHSELNLSSLELGDSALYFCASSVVPQVGTQYFGPGTRLLVL.

This chain connects TRBV11-1 to TRBJ2-1; 8 nucleotides line up with TRBD2. The V and J ends lost 5 bases and 2 bases, in that order; junction bases with no gene match: 8. Per the germline V gene, CDR1 is SGHAT and CDR2 is FQDESV (reference sequence). CDR3 length: 16 amino acids. CDR3 region: CASSPTSSGPYNEQFF. As DNA, the CDR3 is TGTGCCAGCAGCCCCACTTCTAGCGGGCCCTACAATGAGCAGTTCTTC.

The chain couples TRBV7-2 to TRBJ2-5, with 10 bases fitting TRBD1. Germline V lookup: CDR1 SGHTA, CDR2 FQGNSA. There are 16 residues in the CDR3. V shed 0 bases and J 6 bases; nucleotides not matched to a gene: 7. CDR3 amino acids: CASSLAGTDRGQTQYF. CDR3 DNA: TGTGCCAGCAGCTTAGCGGGAACTGACAGGGGGCAGACCCAGTACTTC.

The rearrangement uses TRBV27 and TRBJ1-1, with 7 bases that match TRBD1. The V and J ends lost 4 bases and 4 bases, in that order; junction bases with no gene match: 15. This CDR3 comprises 17 residues. Germline assignment: CDR1 MNHEY and CDR2 SMNVEV (reference sequence). The CDR3 sequence is CASSWDGRRAGGTEAFF. CDR3 nucleotide sequence: TGTGCCAGCAGTTGGGATGGGCGGAGGGCAGGGGGCACTGAAGCTTTCTTT.

This chain links TRBV7-2 with TRBJ2-7, with 13 bases that match TRBD2. Germline-derived CDR1 and CDR2 are SGHTA and FQGNSA. The CDR3 is 15 residues long. The trim removed 4 bases at V and 5 bases at J, leaving 5 bases unmatched. Here the CDR3 DNA reads TGTGCCAGCAGCTCACTAGCGGGAGGGCCCGACGAGCAGTACTTC. Encoded protein: CASSSLAGGPDEQYF.

This chain connects TRBV5-1 to TRBJ2-5; D gene unclear. The germline V and J ends were trimmed by 5 bases and 3 bases, with 5 bases remaining between them. Germline loops: CDR1 SGHRS, CDR2 YFSETQ. The CDR3 has 11 amino acids. CDR3 sequence (DNA): TGCGCCAGCAGGGCGGAAGAGACCCAGTACTTC. Translated, it gives CASRAEETQYF. The variable domain in full, completed from reference TRBV5-1 and TRBJ2-5, reads KAGVTQTPRYLIKTRGQQVTLSCSPISGHRSVSWYQQTPGQGLQFLFEYFSETQRNKGNFPGRFSGRQFSNSRSEMNVSTLELGDSALYLCASRAEETQYFGPGTRLLVL.

The rearrangement links TRBV18 to TRBJ2-2, with D perhaps TRBD1 (6 bases). The CDR3 loop spans 14 amino acids. Per the germline V gene, CDR1 is KGHSH and CDR2 is LQKENI. Trimming left V 3 bases short and J 3 bases short, with 8 bases between. The CDR3 sequence: CASSPGADTGELFF. CDR3 nucleotide sequence: TGTGCCAGCTCACCGGGGGCCGACACCGGGGAGCTGTTTTTT.

This chain connects TRBV3-1 (or the pseudogene TRBV3-2) to TRBJ1-2, with D perhaps TRBD1 (6 bases). The length of the CDR3 is 15 residues. V lost 0 bases and J lost 8, with 16 bases in between. Germline CDR1 LGHDT, CDR2 YNNKEL (reference sequence). CDR3 DNA sequence: TGTGCCAGCAGCCAAGATCTTGGAGGGGGGGAGGGCTACACCTTC. Translation gives CASSQDLGGGEGYTF.

This clone was seen a single time. Compared with germline, one end of the junction differs, possibly owing to a read error. This rearrangement joins TRBV5-1 to TRBJ2-2; maybe TRBD2 (5 bases). This CDR3 is 16 amino acids long. In germline, CDR1 is SGHRS, CDR2 YFSETQ. The CDR3 coding sequence is TGCACCAGCAGCTTGGGAGTCGGGAAGAACACCGGGGAGCTGTTTTTT. This codes for CTSSLGVGKNTGELFF.

This chain uses TRBV9 with TRBJ1-2; tentative D call: TRBD1 (6 bases). In germline, CDR1 is SGDLS, CDR2 YYNGEE. The CDR3 runs to 14 residues. V dropped 2 bases and J dropped 8 bases, with 16 bases sitting between them. DNA of the CDR3: TGTGCCAGCAGCGTCCTCGGGGGGGGCTTGGGCTACACCTTC. Its protein product is CASSVLGGGLGYTF.

The rearrangement uses TRBV9 and TRBJ2-3, with 9 bases lining up with TRBD2. The trim removed 3 bases at V and 2 bases at J, leaving 10 bases unmatched. In germline, CDR1 is SGDLS, CDR2 YYNGEE. This CDR3 is 17 amino acids long. The CDR3 sequence: CASSADAGGRDTDTQYF. CDR3 bases: TGTGCCAGCAGCGCCGACGCCGGCGGGAGGGACACAGATACGCAGTATTTT.

V is TRBV2 and J is TRBJ2-3, with TRBD2 as a possible D gene (5 bases). Germline values: CDR1 SNHLY, CDR2 FYNNEI. The V end was cut by 6 bases, the J end by 4 bases, with 8 bases between. This CDR3 spans 12 amino acids. The CDR3 reads CASSLAPDTQYF. The CDR3 region has the DNA TGTGCCAGCAGCCTAGCACCAGATACGCAGTATTTT.

The genes are TRBV21-1 and TRBJ2-1; whether TRBD2, the table's D call, matches the DNA was not checked. TRBV21-1 is an annotated pseudogene. The CDR3 covers 18 residues. The chain's CDR3 is CASSKGGREVYPYNEQFF. Here the CDR3 DNA reads TGTGCCAGCAGCAAAGGGGGGCGGGAGGTTTACCCCTACAATGAGCAGTTCTTC.

This chain connects TRBV30 to TRBJ2-2, with D hard to call. The CDR3 extends over 12 amino acids. Germline V gene sequence: CDR1 GTSNPN, CDR2 SVGIG (reference sequence). The V and J ends lost 4 bases and 0 bases respectively, with 3 bases between them. The CDR3 coding sequence is TGTGCCTGGACCGCGAACACCGGGGAGCTGTTTTTT. It encodes CAWTANTGELFF.

This rearrangement joins TRBV7-9 to TRBJ2-1; maybe TRBD2 (5 bases). V lost 4 bases, J lost 8 bases, and 9 bases lay in between. Germline lookup yields CDR1 SEHNR and CDR2 FQNEAQ (reference sequence). The length of the CDR3 is 12 residues. The CDR3 loop reads CASSSGNYEQFF. The CDR3 bases are TGTGCCAGCAGCTCGGGAAATTATGAGCAGTTCTTC. Looking up the rest from reference TRBV7-9 and TRBJ2-1 gives the full variable domain: DTGVSQNPRHKITKRGQNVTFRCDPISEHNRLYWYRQTLGQGPEFLTYFQNEAQLEKSRLLSDRFSAERPKGSFSTLEIQRTEQGDSAMYLCASSSGNYEQFFGPGTRLTVL.

This clone was seen more than once but under ten times. This rearrangement joins TRBV19 to TRBJ2-1; 12 nucleotides match TRBD2. The trim removed 10 bases at V and 0 bases at J, leaving 10 bases unmatched. Germline lookup yields CDR1 LNHDA and CDR2 SQIVND (reference sequence). This CDR3 has 17 residues. The CDR3 nucleotides are TGTGCCACGGCCCCCGGACTAGCGGGAAACTCCTACAATGAGCAGTTCTTC. It encodes CATAPGLAGNSYNEQFF.

The chain is built from TRBV7-9 and TRBJ2-1, with 10 bases fitting TRBD2. The CDR3 is made up of 15 amino acids. After removal of 2 bases from V and 8 bases from J, the junction contained 6 bases not matched to a gene. From germline, CDR1 is SEHNR and CDR2 FQNEAQ (reference sequence). This CDR3 reads CASSLLAGVWDEQFF. The CDR3 DNA reads TGTGCCAGCAGCTTACTAGCGGGAGTATGGGATGAGCAGTTCTTC.

The rearrangement joins TRBV5-1 to TRBJ2-1; a possible D gene is TRBD2 (6 bases). The V gene's germline CDR1 is SGHRS and CDR2 YFSETQ. The CDR3 length is 13 residues. V gave up 4 bases and J gave up 10 bases, with 15 bases separating them. CDR3 loop: CASSPRAAGEQFF. CDR3 nucleotide sequence: TGCGCCAGCAGCCCCCGGGCAGCGGGCGAGCAGTTCTTC. Full variable domain (missing parts from reference TRBV5-1 and TRBJ2-1): KAGVTQTPRYLIKTRGQQVTLSCSPISGHRSVSWYQQTPGQGLQFLFEYFSETQRNKGNFPGRFSGRQFSNSRSEMNVSTLELGDSALYLCASSPRAAGEQFFGPGTRLTVL.

The genes are TRBV5-4 and TRBJ2-1; no definite D call. The CDR3 sequence is 15 residues long. Trimming stripped 0 bases from V and 0 bases from J, with 7 bases between. The germline gives CDR1 SGHNT, CDR2 YYREEE (reference sequence). The CDR3 DNA reads as TGTGCCAGCAGCTTGGCCCCTGTCTCCTACAATGAGCAGTTCTTC. It is translated as CASSLAPVSYNEQFF.